Below, 24 T cell receptor beta chains from the same sample are listed, as sequenced in a study of cytotoxic CD8 clonotypes in ibrutinib-treated CLL. Using immunoSEQ multiplex PCR, the repertoire was profiled, and TCRdb retains in-frame clones only, with some absent. Among 100,000 to 150,000 clones listed, approximately 83% were seen once. The source material was PBMCs, sampled after 24 months of ibrutinib treatment. These receptors were obtained from a human donor with chronic lymphocytic leukemia.

The V call is TRBV28, the J call TRBJ1-5, with 9 nucleotides matching TRBD1. After removal of 1 base from V and 4 bases from J, the junction contained 2 bases not matched to a gene. Germline values: CDR1 MDHEN, CDR2 SYDVKM. There are 15 residues in the CDR3. The CDR3 bases are TGTGCCAGCAGTTTATCTGGGACAGGGAATCAGCCCCAGCATTTT. As protein: CASSLSGTGNQPQHF. Full variable domain (missing parts from reference TRBV28 and TRBJ1-5): DVKVTQSSRYLVKRTGEKVFLECVQDMDHENMFWYRQDPGLGLRLIYFSYDVKMKEKGDIPEGYSVSREKKERFSLILESASTNQTSMYLCASSLSGTGNQPQHFGDGTRLSIL.

The chain couples TRBV28 to TRBJ2-7, with 11 bases matching TRBD2. The V segment lost 6 bases and the J segment 7 bases; nucleotides outside the gene matches: 20. The CDR3 has 18 residues. Germline CDR1 reads MDHEN; CDR2 reads SYDVKM. The CDR3 region is CASRNALFSGRASWEQYF. CDR3 coding DNA: TGTGCCAGCAGAAACGCCTTATTTAGCGGGAGGGCCTCGTGGGAGCAGTACTTC. The full variable domain, with the rest looked up from reference TRBV28 and TRBJ2-7, is DVKVTQSSRYLVKRTGEKVFLECVQDMDHENMFWYRQDPGLGLRLIYFSYDVKMKEKGDIPEGYSVSREKKERFSLILESASTNQTSMYLCASRNALFSGRASWEQYFGPGTRLTVT.

This clone appeared once. The V and J genes are TRBV7-2 and TRBJ2-1; 8 bases are a match to TRBD1. V was clipped by 3 bases and J by 1 base; unmatched bases: 2. The CDR3 covers 15 residues. The germline V gene encodes CDR1 SGHTA and CDR2 FQGNSA. The CDR3 DNA reads as TGTGCCAGCAGCTTTGACAGGGGTTCCTACAATGAGCAGTTCTTC. It codes for CASSFDRGSYNEQFF.

This clone occurred once. V and J are TRBV5-1 and TRBJ2-1, with a tentative D call TRBD2 (6 bases). Germline V gives CDR1 SGHRS, CDR2 YFSETQ. V was trimmed by 4 bases and J by 0 bases, leaving 14 bases between them. This CDR3 has 16 amino acids. As DNA, the CDR3 is TGCGCCAGCAGCGCCGGACTACACAACTCCTACAATGAGCAGTTCTTC. Translated: CASSAGLHNSYNEQFF.

The V call is TRBV9, the J call TRBJ2-5; 11 bases are a match to TRBD1. Trimming cost V 7 bases and J 5 bases; bases outside gene matches: 13. CDR3 length: 16 amino acids. The germline CDR1 and CDR2 sequences are SGDLS and YYNGEE. This chain's CDR3 is CASGQGASLEYETQYF. The CDR3 nucleotides are TGTGCCAGCGGACAGGGGGCGTCATTGGAGTACGAGACCCAGTACTTC.

This clone was observed a single time. V usage is TRBV2 and J usage is TRBJ1-4, with D uncertain. V lost 1 base and J lost 10, with 10 bases in between. CDR3 length: 13 residues. Germline values: CDR1 SNHLY, CDR2 FYNNEI. CDR3 DNA: TGTGCCAGCAGTGAAGGTGTCGTTGCAAAACTGTTTTTT. As protein: CASSEGVVAKLFF.

The genes are TRBV6-5 and TRBJ2-7, with 7 bases fitting TRBD1. Germline V lookup: CDR1 MNHEY, CDR2 SVGAGI. J was trimmed by 7 bases and V by 0 bases; bases with no gene match: 9. The CDR3 is made up of 15 amino acids. CDR3 nucleotides: TGTGCCAGCAGTTACTCAGAGGCAGGGGGTAATGAGCAGTACTTC. Amino acid sequence: CASSYSEAGGNEQYF.

This rearrangement joins TRBV6-1 to TRBJ1-4, with a tentative D call TRBD1 (5 bases). V was clipped by 6 bases and J by 0 bases, with 11 bases between them. The CDR3 sequence is 15 residues long. Germline V gives CDR1 MNHNS, CDR2 SASEGT. The CDR3 DNA sequence: TGTGCCAGCAGGGGGGGATCGACAACTAATGAAAAACTGTTTTTT. It encodes CASRGGSTTNEKLFF.

The CDR3 coding sequence is TGTGCCAGCAGTCGGACAGGGTGGAACACTGAAGCTTTCTTT. This encodes CASSRTGWNTEAFF. This chain joins TRBV6-5 and TRBJ1-1, with 8 bases that match TRBD1. Unmatched junction bases numbered 3, after V lost 5 bases and J lost 1 base. Germline assignment: CDR1 MNHEY and CDR2 SVGAGI. This CDR3 has 14 residues.

The chain is built from TRBV5-6 and TRBJ1-2; maybe TRBD1 (5 bases). There are 15 residues in the CDR3. CDR1 and CDR2 from the germline V gene are SGHDT and YYEEEE. V gave up 3 bases and J gave up 8 bases, with 20 bases separating them. The CDR3 DNA is TGTGCCAGCAGCTCCTGGACGGGACTGGAAGGAGGCTACACCTTC. Translation gives CASSSWTGLEGGYTF.

This clone has more than one count but fewer than ten. The V gene is TRBV7-2, the J gene TRBJ1-2; 12 bases agree with TRBD1. After removal of 0 bases from V and 8 bases from J, the junction contained 13 bases not matched to a gene. The CDR3 runs to 18 residues. CDR1 and CDR2 (germline): SGHTA, FQGNSA. The CDR3: CASSLARGWGTGGRGYTF. CDR3 nucleotide sequence: TGTGCCAGCAGCTTAGCACGCGGTTGGGGGACAGGGGGCAGGGGCTACACCTTC.

The chain uses TRBV27 and TRBJ2-2; 8 bases fit TRBD1. The CDR3 contains 16 residues. The junction had 12 bases not matched to a gene; V was cut back by 6 bases and J by 6 bases. Germline CDR1 reads MNHEY; CDR2 reads SMNVEV (reference sequence). CDR3 in amino acids: CASRTPYRGLAGELFF. CDR3 bases: TGTGCCAGCAGGACACCCTACAGGGGGTTGGCCGGGGAGCTGTTTTTT.

This clone was counted only a few times. The genes are TRBV6-6 and TRBJ1-1; D is unclear. V lost 5 bases, J lost 8 bases, and 9 bases lay in between. This CDR3 has 11 residues. Germline CDR1 is MNHNY and CDR2 is SVGAGI (reference sequence). The CDR3 region is CASSPAGEAFF. CDR3 in DNA: TGTGCCAGCAGTCCCGCCGGAGAAGCTTTCTTT.

The chain uses TRBV5-1 and TRBJ2-3; D is perhaps TRBD1 (5 bases). The CDR3 is 14 residues long. Trimming pared 3 bases from V and 5 bases from J, leaving 13 bases between. Germline CDR1 is SGHRS and CDR2 is YFSETQ. The CDR3 sequence: CASSWTPQGDTQYF. The CDR3 region has the DNA TGCGCCAGCAGCTGGACGCCCCAGGGAGATACGCAGTATTTT.

The V and J genes are TRBV28 and TRBJ1-1; a weak D match, TRBD1 (5 bases). V was clipped by 6 bases and J by 0 bases, with 8 bases between them. Germline loops: CDR1 MDHEN, CDR2 SYDVKM. The CDR3 has 13 residues. CDR3 nucleotides: TGTGCCAGCAGATCAGGGATGAACACTGAAGCTTTCTTT. Residues: CASRSGMNTEAFF.

The chain uses TRBV18 and TRBJ2-3; 10 nucleotides align to TRBD1. CDR1 and CDR2 (germline): KGHSH, LQKENI. This CDR3 comprises 15 residues. V gave up 4 bases and J gave up 3 bases; unmatched junction bases: 4. The CDR3 is CASSLPGQGTDTQYF. In DNA form, the CDR3 reads TGTGCCAGCTCACTACCGGGACAGGGGACAGATACGCAGTATTTT.

This chain links TRBV7-9 with TRBJ2-7; the D is unclear. V was trimmed by 3 bases and J by 6 bases, leaving 6 bases between them. Germline V gives CDR1 SEHNR, CDR2 FQNEAQ (reference sequence). This CDR3 has 11 residues. CDR3 sequence: CASSLGLEQYF. The CDR3 nucleotides read TGTGCCAGCAGCTTGGGTCTCGAGCAGTACTTC.

The CDR3 nucleotides are TGTGCCATCAGTGAGTCAGAGACAGGGGGCCGGTATGGCTACACCTTC. It encodes CAISESETGGRYGYTF. The V gene is TRBV10-3, the J gene TRBJ1-2; 10 bases fit TRBD1. Germline V gives CDR1 ENHRY, CDR2 SYGVKD. The CDR3 covers 16 residues. J lost 5 bases, V lost 0 bases, and 6 bases had no gene match.

This rearrangement joins TRBV5-1 to TRBJ1-2, with 12 bases that match TRBD1. The CDR3 length is 14 residues. From germline, CDR1 is SGHRS and CDR2 YFSETQ. After removal of 4 bases from V and 9 bases from J, the junction contained 7 bases not matched to a gene. The CDR3 here is CASSPGQGAPSYTF. In DNA form, the CDR3 reads TGCGCCAGCAGCCCGGGACAGGGGGCGCCGAGCTACACCTTC.

The J gene is TRBJ2-1, the V gene TRBV11-1; D is uncertain. Germline V lookup: CDR1 SGHAT, CDR2 FQDESV (reference sequence). CDR3 length equals 15 residues. V gave up 6 bases and J gave up 0 bases, with 12 bases separating them. CDR3 in amino acids: CASSLTDSSYNEQFF. CDR3 DNA sequence: TGTGCCAGCAGTTTAACAGATAGCTCCTACAATGAGCAGTTCTTC.

J is TRBJ2-7 and V is TRBV11-1, with 9 bases aligning to TRBD2. J was trimmed by 4 bases and V by 5 bases; bases with no gene match: 6. The CDR3 has 14 amino acids. The germline CDR1 and CDR2 sequences are SGHAT and FQDESV (reference sequence). CDR3: CASSASGIPYEQYF. CDR3 DNA sequence: TGTGCCAGCAGCGCTAGCGGGATTCCTTACGAGCAGTACTTC.

The rearrangement links TRBV9 to TRBJ2-3; 9 positions match TRBD2. The CDR3 is made up of 17 amino acids. Per germline, CDR1 SGDLS and CDR2 YYNGEE. Germline trimming cut 4 bases from V and 2 bases from J; bases unmatched to any gene: 11. Here the CDR3 DNA reads TGTGCCAGCAGCCCCCGGGGAGCGGGGGGAATCACAGATACGCAGTATTTT. It is translated as CASSPRGAGGITDTQYF.

This clone was observed once. The V call is TRBV28, the J call TRBJ2-4; 8 bases match TRBD2. From germline, CDR1 is MDHEN and CDR2 SYDVKM. V was pared by 7 bases and J by 0 bases, with 8 bases of the junction left unmatched. CDR3 length: 16 amino acids. CDR3 nucleotide sequence: TGTGCCAGCACTACTCCGGGACTAGGAGCCAAAAACATTCAGTACTTC. Translated: CASTTPGLGAKNIQYF.

J is TRBJ1-3 and V is TRBV7-2, with 9 bases that match TRBD1. CDR3 length: 15 residues. V lost 0 bases, J lost 4 bases, and 1 base stayed unmatched. Germline V CDR1 and CDR2: SGHTA, FQGNSA. This CDR3 is CASSLAGTGGNTIYF. CDR3 in DNA: TGTGCCAGCAGCTTAGCCGGGACAGGGGGAAACACCATATATTTT.